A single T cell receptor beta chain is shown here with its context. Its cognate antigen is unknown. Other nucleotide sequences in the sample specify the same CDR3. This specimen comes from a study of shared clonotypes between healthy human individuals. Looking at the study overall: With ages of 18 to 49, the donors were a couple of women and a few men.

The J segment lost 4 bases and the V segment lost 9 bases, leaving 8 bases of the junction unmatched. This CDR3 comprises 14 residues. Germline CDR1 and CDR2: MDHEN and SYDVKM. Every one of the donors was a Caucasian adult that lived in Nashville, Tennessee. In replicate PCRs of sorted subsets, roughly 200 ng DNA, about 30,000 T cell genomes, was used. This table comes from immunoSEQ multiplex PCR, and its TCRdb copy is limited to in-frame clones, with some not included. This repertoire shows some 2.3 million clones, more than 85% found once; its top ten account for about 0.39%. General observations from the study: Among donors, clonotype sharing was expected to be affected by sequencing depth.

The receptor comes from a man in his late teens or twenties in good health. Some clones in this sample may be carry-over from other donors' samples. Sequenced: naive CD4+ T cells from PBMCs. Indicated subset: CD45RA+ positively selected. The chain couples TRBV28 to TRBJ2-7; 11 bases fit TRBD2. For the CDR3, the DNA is TGTGCCAGTGGGCTAGCGGGAGGTTCATACGAGCAGTACTTC. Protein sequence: CASGLAGGSYEQYF.